The rows below give T cell receptor beta chains drawn from one sample of a study of cytomegalovirus exposure and HLA in healthy donors. TCRdb's copy holds only in-frame clones and misses some; the assay was immunoSEQ multiplex PCR. This sample contains tens of thousands of clones. The sample was PBMCs. The receptors shown here come from a female donor in good health and CMV-seropositive. Each CDR3 is given with its conserved first and last residue. The D gene is left open where the match is weak. Clone size is stated in some rows and not others, as once, few, many or a class when expanded.

d_call	v_call	clone_size	j_call	cdr3_aa
.	TRBV6-5	.	TRBJ1-3	CASSNPTGGNTIYF
TRBD2	TRBV29-1	.	TRBJ2-3	CSVDGDYTDTQYF
.	TRBV6-5	.	TRBJ1-5	CASSKEYSNQPQHF
.	TRBV11-1	.	TRBJ1-1	CASSSPGSKAFF
TRBD2	TRBV19	.	TRBJ2-3	CASTAPSGGYTDTQYF
.	TRBV9	.	TRBJ1-1	CASSVVSGTEAFF
.	TRBV29-1	.	TRBJ2-6	CSVTGPSGANVLTF
.	TRBV5-1	.	TRBJ2-3	CASSLAGDTDTQYF
TRBD1	TRBV28	.	TRBJ2-7	CASSSGTVPYEQYF
TRBD1	TRBV19	.	TRBJ1-4	CASSRPRGPNEKLFF
.	TRBV19	.	TRBJ2-6	CASSIPFSGANVLTF
.	TRBV4-3	medium-sized	TRBJ2-7	CASSLAPAGTYEQYF
.	TRBV7-9	.	TRBJ2-3	CASSRGDGTDTQYF
TRBD1	TRBV6-1	.	TRBJ1-5	CASDRVGQPQHF
TRBD1	TRBV28	.	TRBJ2-7	CASSPGQGYEQYF
.	TRBV6-6	.	TRBJ2-2	CASSYGLNTGELFF
TRBD1	TRBV9	.	TRBJ1-2	CASSGAPGTGNNYGYTF
TRBD1	TRBV5-1	.	TRBJ2-5	CASSSGQGRETQYF
TRBD2	TRBV28	.	TRBJ2-7	CASSSRREGTNEQYF
TRBD2	TRBV5-1	.	TRBJ2-1	CASSGGLVPRYNEQFF
.	TRBV5-1	.	TRBJ1-3	CASSFGGGSGNTIYF
.	TRBV4-3	.	TRBJ1-2	CASSQAANYGYTF
TRBD1	TRBV6-1	.	TRBJ1-2	CASNQPGQGDYGYTF
TRBD1	TRBV18	.	TRBJ1-2	CASSPRFAGQGSDVDYTF
.	TRBV18	.	TRBJ1-1	CASSAEGGGTEAFF
.	TRBV27	.	TRBJ1-1	CASRDSASNTEAFF
.	TRBV7-2	.	TRBJ2-7	CASSPHGVGPRAYEQYF
.	TRBV11-2	.	TRBJ2-1	CASSLEVGVQNNEQFF
.	TRBV27	.	TRBJ1-2	CASSLRDPVYGYTF
TRBD1	TRBV18	.	TRBJ1-1	CASSPQEGARNTEAFF
.	TRBV5-6	.	TRBJ2-7	CASSLNPGDWTYEQYF
.	TRBV6-5	.	TRBJ1-6	CASTQDRSYNSPLHF
TRBD2	TRBV18	.	TRBJ2-7	CASSLTSGTDEQYF
.	TRBV18	.	TRBJ1-2	CASSPREGQPHGYTF
.	TRBV4-3	.	TRBJ1-2	CASSQDATAGGYTF
TRBD2	TRBV9	.	TRBJ2-5	CASSTSAGGETQYF
TRBD2	TRBV5-1	.	TRBJ2-7	CASSLAAGTSGIQQYF
TRBD1	TRBV7-2	.	TRBJ2-7	CASSLAGQGISYEQYF
TRBD1	TRBV6-6	.	TRBJ1-2	CASRKTGQGASGYTF
.	TRBV13	.	TRBJ2-1	CASSLSARGEQFF
TRBD2	TRBV5-1	.	TRBJ2-1	CASSLASGGADEQFF
.	TRBV5-1	.	TRBJ2-1	CASSLTLQGEQFF
.	TRBV19	.	TRBJ2-7	CASSIGSNHYEQYF
TRBD2	TRBV7-9	.	TRBJ2-1	CASSLALAGGVQFF
TRBD2	TRBV19	.	TRBJ2-1	CASSRLLGLAGGLNEQFF
.	TRBV18	.	TRBJ1-1	CASSPSTVPNTEAFF
TRBD2	TRBV2	.	TRBJ2-7	CASSEGLADPTYEQYF
TRBD1	TRBV2	.	TRBJ2-7	CASSDQGQASYEQYF
.	TRBV6-5	.	TRBJ1-2	CASSYSGGDGYTF
TRBD1	TRBV5-1	.	TRBJ2-1	CASSPSSGTGSRGEQFF
TRBD2	TRBV6-1	.	TRBJ2-5	CASSELAGGPQETQYF
TRBD1	TRBV6-1	.	TRBJ2-7	CASSSGQGLSYEQYF
.	TRBV11-2	.	TRBJ1-2	CASSHGQSRYGYTF